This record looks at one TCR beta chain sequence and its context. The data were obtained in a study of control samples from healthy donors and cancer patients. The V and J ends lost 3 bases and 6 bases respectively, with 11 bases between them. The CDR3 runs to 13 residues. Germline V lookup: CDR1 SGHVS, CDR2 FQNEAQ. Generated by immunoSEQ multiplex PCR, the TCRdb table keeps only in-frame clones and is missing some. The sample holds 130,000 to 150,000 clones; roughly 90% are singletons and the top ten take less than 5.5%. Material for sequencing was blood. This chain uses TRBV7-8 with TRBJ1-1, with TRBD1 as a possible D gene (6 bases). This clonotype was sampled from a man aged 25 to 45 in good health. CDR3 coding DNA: TGTGCCAGCAGCTTCAGGGGAGAGGCTGAAGCTTTCTTT. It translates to CASSFRGEAEAFF.